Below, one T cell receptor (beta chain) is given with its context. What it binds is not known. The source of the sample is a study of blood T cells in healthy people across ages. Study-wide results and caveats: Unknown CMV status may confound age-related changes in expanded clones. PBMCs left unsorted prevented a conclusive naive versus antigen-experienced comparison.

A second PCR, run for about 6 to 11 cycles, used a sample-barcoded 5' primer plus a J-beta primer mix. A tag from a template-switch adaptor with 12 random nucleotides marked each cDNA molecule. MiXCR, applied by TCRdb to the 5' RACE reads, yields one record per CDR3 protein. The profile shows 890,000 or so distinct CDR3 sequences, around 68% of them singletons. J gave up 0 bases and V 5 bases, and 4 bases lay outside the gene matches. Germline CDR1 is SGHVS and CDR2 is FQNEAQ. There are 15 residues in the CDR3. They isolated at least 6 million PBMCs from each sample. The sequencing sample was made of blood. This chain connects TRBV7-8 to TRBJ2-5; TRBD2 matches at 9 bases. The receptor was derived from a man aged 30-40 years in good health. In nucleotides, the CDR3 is TGTGCCAGCAGCAAGCGGGGGGTTTACCAAGAGACCCAGTACTTC. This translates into CASSKRGVYQETQYF.